The entry that follows covers one T cell receptor (beta chain) sequence. In the original analysis: How many nucleated cells were present was estimated from reference gene primer amplification. Measured with immunoSEQ multiplex PCR; TCRdb has only the in-frame clones, and not every one. V, J and clone size are those of that table, while D and trimming were read from the DNA. The sample records approximately 210,000 clones, around 80% being singletons. These data come from a study of blood T cell repertoires in COVID-19. Study summary: Material from acute and convalescent COVID-19 was sourced from the United States, Italy and Spain. T cells, B-cell-depleted T cells, or PBMCs provided the cDNA or gDNA that served as material.

Germline loops: CDR1 MNHEY, CDR2 SVGAGI. V was cut by 0 bases and J by 6 bases, with 12 bases left in between. CDR3 length: 15 residues. The rearrangement links TRBV6-5 to TRBJ2-1; the D gene is possibly TRBD2 (5 bases). The receptor was isolated from a woman aged 45 to 65 with acute or convalescent COVID-19. Specimen: peripheral blood. In DNA form, the CDR3 reads TGTGCCAGCAGTTACTCGACGGGATGGGGCAATGAGCAGTTCTTC. Translation gives CASSYSTGWGNEQFF.